These 7 T cell receptor beta chains were sequenced from one sample in a study of response to subunit inactivated influenza vaccine. TCRdb analysed the RT-PCR reads with MiXCR anew, one entry per CDR3 protein. The sample consists of fewer than 700,000 distinct CDR3 sequences, 13% of them appearing once. The sample here was PBMCs from blood, taken around seven weeks after vaccination. The receptor set was obtained from a man in his fifties or sixties who received an inactivated influenza vaccine.

The sample holds a few counts of this clonotype. The chain has TRBV2 and TRBJ2-1; no clear D. Per the germline V gene, CDR1 is SNHLY and CDR2 is FYNNEI. V gave up 8 bases and J gave up 0 bases, with 11 bases separating them. The CDR3 contains 14 residues. CDR3 sequence reads: CASAWLTSYNEQFF. Written as DNA, the CDR3 is TGTGCCAGCGCCTGGCTGACCTCCTACAATGAGCAGTTCTTC.

In its sample, this clonotype was seen a few times. The CDR3 here is CASSLDRRVYEQFF. The DNA of the CDR3 is TGTGCCAGCAGCTTAGATAGAAGGGTCTATGAGCAGTTCTTC. V usage is TRBV11-2 and J usage is TRBJ2-1, with D unresolved. Trimming removed 0 bases at V and 8 bases at J, with 11 bases between. Germline V gives CDR1 SGHAT, CDR2 FQNNGV. The CDR3 is 14 residues long.

This clonotype has just a few counts. CDR3 region: CASSEGLTVQGWAQPQHF. The CDR3 region has the DNA TGTGCCAGCAGTGAAGGGTTAACGGTTCAGGGGTGGGCTCAGCCCCAGCATTTT. The chain is built from TRBV6-1 and TRBJ1-5; the D gene is possibly TRBD1 (6 bases). V gave up 1 base and J gave up 6 bases, with 22 bases separating them. This CDR3 has 18 amino acids. Germline values: CDR1 MNHNS, CDR2 SASEGT.

This clonotype was recorded a few times. The chain carries TRBV12-3 or TRBV12-4 and TRBJ1-3; D remains ambiguous. Trimming pared 5 bases from V and 7 bases from J, leaving 6 bases between. This CDR3 is built from 11 residues. The chain's CDR3 is CASSRSNTIYF. CDR3 sequence (DNA): TGTGCCAGCAGTCGTTCGAACACCATATATTTT.

The V call is TRBV20-1, the J call TRBJ2-4; 10 positions match TRBD2. With 5 bases clipped from V and 7 bases from J, the junction kept 8 bases outside the gene matches. From germline, CDR1 is DFQATT and CDR2 SNEGSKA (reference sequence). The CDR3 runs 14 residues. The CDR3, as DNA: TGCAGTGCTGCCCCTAGCGGGAGTGGTAACATTCAGTACTTC. It encodes CSAAPSGSGNIQYF.

This clonotype turned up a few times. This chain connects TRBV20-1 to TRBJ2-7; the D gene is possibly TRBD1 (5 bases). Germline V gene data show CDR1 as DFQATT and CDR2 as SNEGSKA (reference sequence). The CDR3 totals 16 residues. V lost 4 bases to trimming and J lost 4 bases, with 23 bases between them. The CDR3 reads CSATSGHDFRRYEQYF. Here the CDR3 DNA reads TGCAGTGCTACTTCAGGGCATGACTTCCGGCGTTACGAGCAGTACTTC.

This clonotype has only a few counts. This chain links TRBV7-9 with TRBJ2-7; maybe TRBD1 (5 bases). The CDR3 covers 16 residues. Per the germline V gene, CDR1 is SEHNR and CDR2 is FQNEAQ (reference sequence). The V end lost 5 bases, the J end lost 3 bases, and 20 bases lay between the germline ends. CDR3 protein: CASSPPLRKGIYEQYF. CDR3 bases: TGTGCCAGCAGCCCCCCTTTGAGAAAGGGGATCTACGAGCAGTACTTC.